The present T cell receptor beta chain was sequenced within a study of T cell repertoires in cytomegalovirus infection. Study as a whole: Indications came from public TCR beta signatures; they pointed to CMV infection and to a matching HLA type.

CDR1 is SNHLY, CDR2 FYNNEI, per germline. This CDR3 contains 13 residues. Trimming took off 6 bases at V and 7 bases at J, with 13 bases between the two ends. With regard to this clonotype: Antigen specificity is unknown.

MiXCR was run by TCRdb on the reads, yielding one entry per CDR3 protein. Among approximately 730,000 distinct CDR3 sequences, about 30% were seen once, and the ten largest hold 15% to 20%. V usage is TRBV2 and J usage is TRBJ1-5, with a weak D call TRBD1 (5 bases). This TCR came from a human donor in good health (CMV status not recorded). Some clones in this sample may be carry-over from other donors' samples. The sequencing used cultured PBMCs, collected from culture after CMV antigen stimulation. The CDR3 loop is CASRATEGQPQHF. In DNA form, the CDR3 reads TGTGCCAGCAGGGCGACAGAGGGGCAGCCCCAGCATTTT.